These 3 T cell receptor beta chains came from one sample sequenced in a study of early T cells in non-severe SARS-CoV-2 infection. TCRdb used MiXCR to reprocess the 5' RACE reads, holding one entry per CDR3 protein. The sample lists 53,000 or so distinct CDR3 sequences, about 7.8% occurring once. The sample comprised whole blood. These receptors all stem from an adult who was a healthcare worker with PCR-confirmed SARS-CoV-2 infection or an uninfected control (not recorded which).

The sample holds a few counts of this clonotype. The V call is TRBV7-2, the J call TRBJ2-3, with 7 bases identical to TRBD1. The CDR3 is 15 residues long. CDR1 and CDR2 from the germline V gene are SGHTA and FQGNSA. The junction had 7 bases not matched to a gene; V was cut back by 3 bases and J by 4 bases. The CDR3 DNA follows: TGTGCCAGCAGCTTGACAGGGCTAGGGGCAGATACGCAGTATTTT. Translated, it gives CASSLTGLGADTQYF.

This clonotype was recorded at least ten times. The chain is built from TRBV29-1 and TRBJ1-1; D uncertain. The CDR3 extends over 11 amino acids. Germline-derived CDR1 and CDR2 are SQVTM and ANQGSEA. Trimming cost V 3 bases and J 4 bases, with 6 bases left between them. CDR3 sequence: CSVELGTEAFF. The CDR3 DNA reads TGCAGCGTTGAGCTCGGCACTGAAGCTTTCTTT. Based on the CDR3 plus reference TRBV29-1 and TRBJ1-1, the full variable domain is SAVISQKPSRDICQRGTSLTIQCQVDSQVTMMFWYRQQPGQSLTLIATANQGSEATYESGFVIDKFPISRPNLTFSTLTVSNMSPEDSSIYLCSVELGTEAFFGQGTRLTVV.

The chain recombines TRBV19 with TRBJ2-7; TRBD1 is a possible D gene (6 bases). Germline assignment: CDR1 LNHDA and CDR2 SQIVND (reference sequence). The germline V and J ends were trimmed by 3 bases and 4 bases, with 13 bases remaining between them. There are 14 residues in the CDR3. The DNA of the CDR3 is TGTGCCAGTAGTATGTTGGCAGGGGCGTACGAGCAGTACTTC. Translation: CASSMLAGAYEQYF.